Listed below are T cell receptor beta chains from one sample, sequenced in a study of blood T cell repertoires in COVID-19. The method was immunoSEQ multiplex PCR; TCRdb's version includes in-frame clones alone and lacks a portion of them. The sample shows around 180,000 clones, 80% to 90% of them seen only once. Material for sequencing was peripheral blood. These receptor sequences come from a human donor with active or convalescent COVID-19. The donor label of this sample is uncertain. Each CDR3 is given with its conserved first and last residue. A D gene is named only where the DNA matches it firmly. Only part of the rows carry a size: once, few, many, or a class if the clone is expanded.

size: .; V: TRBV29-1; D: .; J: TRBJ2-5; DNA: TGCAGCGTTGACTACGGGCAAGAGACCCAGTACTTC; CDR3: CSVDYGQETQYF
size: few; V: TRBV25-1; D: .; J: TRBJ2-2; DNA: TGTGCCAGCAGTCCTAGCGCTGACACCGGGGAGCTGTTTTTT; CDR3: CASSPSADTGELFF
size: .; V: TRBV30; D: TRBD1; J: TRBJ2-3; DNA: TGTGCCTGGGGGCCGGGACAGGGGGTTTCAGATACGCAGTATTTT; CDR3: CAWGPGQGVSDTQYF
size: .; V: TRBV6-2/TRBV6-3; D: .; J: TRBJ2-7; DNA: TGTGCCAGCAGTTACAGCAGGGGCTACGAGCAGTACTTC; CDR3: CASSYSRGYEQYF
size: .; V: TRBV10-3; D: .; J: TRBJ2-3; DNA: TGTGCCATCAGTGAGTCGGGAGGACTCAGCACAGATACGCAGTATTTT; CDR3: CAISESGGLSTDTQYF
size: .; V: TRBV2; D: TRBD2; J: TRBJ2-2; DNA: TGTGCCAGCAGCGGACTAGCGGGGGGGCCCGGGGAGCTGTTTTTT; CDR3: CASSGLAGGPGELFF
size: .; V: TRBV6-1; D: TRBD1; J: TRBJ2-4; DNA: TGTGCCAGCAGTGAAGGAGGCAGGGGGTCCAAAAACATTCAGTACTTC; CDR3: CASSEGGRGSKNIQYF
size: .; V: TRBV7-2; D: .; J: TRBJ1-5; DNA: TGTGCCAGCAGCTTAGCGGCCAGGCCCAATCAGCCCCAGCATTTT; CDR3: CASSLAARPNQPQHF
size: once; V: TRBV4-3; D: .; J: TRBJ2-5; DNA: TGCGCCAGCAGTAAACAAGGCGGCGAGGGAGAGACCCAGTACTTC; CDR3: CASSKQGGEGETQYF
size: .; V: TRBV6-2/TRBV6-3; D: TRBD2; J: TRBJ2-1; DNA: TGTGCCAGCAGCGACCCTAGCGGGGGGGCAGGCTCCTACAATGAGCAGTTCTTC; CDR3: CASSDPSGGAGSYNEQFF
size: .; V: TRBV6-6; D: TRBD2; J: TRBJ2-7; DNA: TGTGCCAGCAGTCCGGGCTCCGGGACTAGCGGGTACTACGAGCAGTACTTC; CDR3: CASSPGSGTSGYYEQYF
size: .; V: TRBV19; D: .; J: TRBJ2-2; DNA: TGTGCCAGTAGTATATTCGTGGGCAGGGGGAACACCGGGGAGCTGTTTTTT; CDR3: CASSIFVGRGNTGELFF
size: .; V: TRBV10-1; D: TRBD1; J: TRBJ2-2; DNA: TGCGCCAGCAGTGAGTCGATTGGGACAGGGGCCGGGGAGCTGTTTTTT; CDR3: CASSESIGTGAGELFF
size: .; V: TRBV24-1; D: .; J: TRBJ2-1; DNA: TGTGCCACCAGTGGGGGAGGAGGGGGCTGGGATGAGCAGTTCTTC; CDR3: CATSGGGGGWDEQFF
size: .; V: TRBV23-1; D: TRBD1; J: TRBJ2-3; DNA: TGCGCCAGCAGTCAAATGGCACAGGGGGGAGAAGATACGCAGTATTTT; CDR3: CASSQMAQGGEDTQYF
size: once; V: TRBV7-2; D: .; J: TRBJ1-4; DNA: TGTGCCAGCAGCCCCGGGACACGTGCAACTAATGAAAAACTGTTTTTT; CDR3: CASSPGTRATNEKLFF
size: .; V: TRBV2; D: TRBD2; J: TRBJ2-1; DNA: TGTGCCAGCAGCGAGGGACTAGCGGGAGCCAATGAGCAGTTCTTC; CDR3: CASSEGLAGANEQFF